These 7 T cell receptor beta chains were all obtained from the same sample, sequenced in a study of blood T cell repertoires in COVID-19. The protocol was immunoSEQ multiplex PCR, while the TCRdb copy is restricted to in-frame clones and leaves out a portion. Of 150,000 to 200,000 clones listed, 80% to 90% were seen once; the top ten hold around 13%. Sequencing used peripheral blood. The receptor source for this set is a woman in her seventies with COVID-19, enrolled during active disease.

V is TRBV6-5 and J is TRBJ2-2; 7 nucleotides match TRBD2. The CDR3 is 12 amino acids. V shed 5 bases and J 12 bases; nucleotides not matched to a gene: 6. The germline V gene has CDR1 MNHEY and CDR2 SVGAGI. The CDR3 sequence: CASSTGLGQLFF. In DNA form, the CDR3 reads TGTGCCAGCAGTACCGGACTAGGTCAGCTGTTTTTT.

In this sample, this clone turned up once. The CDR3: CATIPYSPANTGELFF. CDR3 DNA sequence: TGTGCCACAATACCTTACAGCCCTGCGAACACCGGGGAGCTGTTTTTT. This rearrangement joins TRBV10-3 to TRBJ2-2; D call uncertain. The germline V gene encodes CDR1 ENHRY and CDR2 SYGVKD. This CDR3 is built from 16 residues. The V end was cut by 10 bases, the J end by 0 bases, with 18 bases between.

The V call is TRBV5-1, the J call TRBJ2-5; TRBD2 matches at 14 bases. Germline CDR1 is SGHRS and CDR2 is YFSETQ. The CDR3 loop spans 16 amino acids. The junction had 4 bases not matched to a gene; V was cut back by 3 bases and J by 3 bases. CDR3 sequence (DNA): TGCGCCAGCAGCTGGACTAGCGGGAGGAAGGAAGAGACCCAGTACTTC. This gives the protein CASSWTSGRKEETQYF.

The rearrangement uses TRBV9 and TRBJ2-1, with D possibly matching TRBD1 (5 bases). The CDR3 extends over 14 amino acids. Per germline, CDR1 SGDLS and CDR2 YYNGEE. V was clipped by 2 bases and J by 9 bases, with 15 bases between them. DNA of the CDR3: TGTGCCAGCAGCGTTGGGATAGCCCAGGGTGAGCAGTTCTTC. Amino acids: CASSVGIAQGEQFF.

CDR3 bases: TGTGCCAGCAGCAGGGGTAATGAGCAGTTCTTC. This sequence encodes CASSRGNEQFF. This chain joins TRBV6-5 and TRBJ2-1, with D maybe TRBD1 (6 bases). Trimming stripped 6 bases from V and 7 bases from J, with 7 bases between. This CDR3 comprises 11 residues. Per the germline V gene, CDR1 is MNHEY and CDR2 is SVGAGI.

The V and J genes are TRBV28 and TRBJ2-7; TRBD1 matches at 9 bases. Germline-derived CDR1 and CDR2 are MDHEN and SYDVKM. CDR3 length: 12 amino acids. The V gene end was trimmed by 3 bases and the J gene end by 11 bases; junction bases not matched to a gene: 5. The CDR3 DNA sequence: TGTGCCAGCAGTTTTCAGGACAGGGGCGAGTACTTC. The encoded protein is CASSFQDRGEYF.

This sequence joins TRBV11-3 and TRBJ2-5, with 8 bases fitting TRBD2. Germline V CDR1 and CDR2: SGHNT, YENEEA. CDR3 length: 15 amino acids. The trim removed 1 base at V and 5 bases at J, leaving 6 bases unmatched. The CDR3 is CASSLGEQREETQYF. The CDR3 nucleotides read TGTGCCAGCAGCTTAGGTGAACAGCGGGAGGAGACCCAGTACTTC.